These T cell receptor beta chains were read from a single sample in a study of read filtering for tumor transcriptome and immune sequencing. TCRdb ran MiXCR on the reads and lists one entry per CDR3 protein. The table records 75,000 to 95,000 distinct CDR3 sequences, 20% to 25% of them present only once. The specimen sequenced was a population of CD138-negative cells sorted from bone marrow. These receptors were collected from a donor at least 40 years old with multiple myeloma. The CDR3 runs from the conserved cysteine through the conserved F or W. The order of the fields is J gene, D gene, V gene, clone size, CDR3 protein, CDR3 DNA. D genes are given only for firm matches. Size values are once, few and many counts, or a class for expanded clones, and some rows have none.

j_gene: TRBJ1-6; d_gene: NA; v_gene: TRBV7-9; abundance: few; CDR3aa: CASSPGAVRGSPLHF; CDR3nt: TGTGCCAGCAGCCCGGGTGCCGTTAGGGGGTCACCCCTCCACTTT
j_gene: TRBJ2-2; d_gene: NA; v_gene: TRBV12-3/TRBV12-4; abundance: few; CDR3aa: CASSLRVSDIGELFF; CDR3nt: TGTGCCAGCAGTTTGAGGGTGTCGGACATCGGGGAGCTGTTTTTT
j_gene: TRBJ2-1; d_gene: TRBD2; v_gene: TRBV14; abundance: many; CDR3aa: CASSQVAPGTSRGNEQFF; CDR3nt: TGTGCCAGCAGCCAAGTCGCGCCCGGGACTAGCAGAGGGAATGAGCAGTTCTTC
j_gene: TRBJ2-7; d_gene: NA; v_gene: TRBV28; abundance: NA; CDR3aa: CASSLFAGGHYEQYF; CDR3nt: TGTGCCAGCAGTTTGTTCGCCGGCGGCCACTACGAGCAGTACTTC
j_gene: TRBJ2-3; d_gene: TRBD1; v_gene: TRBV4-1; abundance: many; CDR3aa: CASSYDRVGQYF; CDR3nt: TGCGCCAGCAGTTATGACAGGGTGGGGCAGTATTTT
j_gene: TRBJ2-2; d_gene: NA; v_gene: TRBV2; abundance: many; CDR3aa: CASSGGQVTGELFF; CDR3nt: TGTGCCAGCAGTGGCGGGCAGGTCACCGGGGAGCTGTTTTTT
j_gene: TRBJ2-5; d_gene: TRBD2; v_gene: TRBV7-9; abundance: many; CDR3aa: CASNRGGQETQYF; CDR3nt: TGTGCCAGCAACCGGGGGGGACAAGAGACCCAGTACTTC
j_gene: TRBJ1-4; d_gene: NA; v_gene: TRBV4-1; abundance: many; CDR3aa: CASSQVGTGREKLFF; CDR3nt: TGCGCCAGCAGCCAAGTTGGAACAGGGAGAGAAAAACTGTTTTTT
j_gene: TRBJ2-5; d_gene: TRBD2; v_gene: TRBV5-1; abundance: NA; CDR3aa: CASSLRPGTSGDQETQYF; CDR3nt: TGCGCCAGCAGCTTGAGGCCCGGGACTAGCGGGGACCAAGAGACCCAGTACTTC
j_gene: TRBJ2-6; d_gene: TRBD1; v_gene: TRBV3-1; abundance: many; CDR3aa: CASRQQDRAGGANVLIF; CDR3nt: TGTGCCAGCAGGCAGCAAGACAGGGCTGGTGGGGCCAACGTCCTGATTTTC
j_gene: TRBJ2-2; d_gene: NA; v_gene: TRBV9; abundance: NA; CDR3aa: CASSVGGDTGELFF; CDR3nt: TGTGCCAGCAGCGTAGGGGGGGACACCGGGGAGCTGTTTTTT
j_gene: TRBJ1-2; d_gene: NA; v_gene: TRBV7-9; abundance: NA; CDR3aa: CASSLSDYGYTF; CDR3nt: TGTGCCAGCAGTCTATCAGACTATGGCTACACCTTC
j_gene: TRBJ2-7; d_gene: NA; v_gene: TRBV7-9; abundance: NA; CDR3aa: CASSREKGGIYEQYF; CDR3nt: TGTGCCAGCAGCAGGGAGAAAGGGGGAATCTACGAGCAGTACTTC
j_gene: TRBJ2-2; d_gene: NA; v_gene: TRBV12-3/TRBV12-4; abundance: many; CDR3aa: CASSPRQTTGELFF; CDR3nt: TGTGCCAGCAGTCCTCGACAGACAACCGGGGAGCTGTTTTTT
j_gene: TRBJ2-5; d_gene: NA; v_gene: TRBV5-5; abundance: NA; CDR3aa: CASSLVRPDTQYF; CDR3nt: TGTGCCAGCAGCTTGGTCAGGCCCGACACCCAGTACTTC
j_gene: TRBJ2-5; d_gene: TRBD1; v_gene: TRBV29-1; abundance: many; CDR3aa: CSVEARGRGETQYF; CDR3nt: TGCAGCGTTGAAGCAAGGGGGCGTGGGGAGACCCAGTACTTC
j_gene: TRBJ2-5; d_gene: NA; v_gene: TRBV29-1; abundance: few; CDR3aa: CSVREQETQYF; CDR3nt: TGCAGCGTTCGGGAACAAGAGACCCAGTACTTC
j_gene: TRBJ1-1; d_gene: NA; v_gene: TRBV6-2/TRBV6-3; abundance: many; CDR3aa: CAIQEGTYTEAFF; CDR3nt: TGTGCCATACAGGAGGGCACCTACACTGAAGCTTTCTTT
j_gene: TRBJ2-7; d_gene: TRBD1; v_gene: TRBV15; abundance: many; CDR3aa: CATSRDRGYQQYF; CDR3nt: TGTGCCACCAGTCGGGACAGGGGTTACCAGCAGTACTTC
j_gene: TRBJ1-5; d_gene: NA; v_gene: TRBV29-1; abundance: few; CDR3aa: CSVESGRDQPQHF; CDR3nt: TGCAGCGTTGAAAGCGGCAGAGATCAGCCCCAGCATTTT
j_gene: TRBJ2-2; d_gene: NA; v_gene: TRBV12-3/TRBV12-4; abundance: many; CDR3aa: CASRHSTGELFF; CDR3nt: TGTGCCAGCAGACACAGTACCGGGGAGCTGTTTTTT
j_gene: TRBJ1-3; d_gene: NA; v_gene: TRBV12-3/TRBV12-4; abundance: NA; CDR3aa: CASNEQGSGNTIYF; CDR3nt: TGTGCCAGCAATGAACAGGGCTCTGGAAACACCATATATTTT
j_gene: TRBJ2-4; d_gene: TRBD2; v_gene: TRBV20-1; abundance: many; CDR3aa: CSAPNFPSGEVQNIQYF; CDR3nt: TGCAGTGCTCCTAACTTTCCTAGCGGGGAGGTTCAAAACATTCAGTACTTC
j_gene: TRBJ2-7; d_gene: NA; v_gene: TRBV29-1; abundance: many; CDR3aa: CSVEDRDNYEQYF; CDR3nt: TGCAGCGTTGAAGACAGGGACAACTACGAGCAGTACTTC
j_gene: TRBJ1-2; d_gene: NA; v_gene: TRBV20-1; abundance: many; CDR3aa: CSARRVPDEGRDGYTF; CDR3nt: TGCAGTGCTAGAAGAGTCCCAGACGAGGGGCGCGATGGCTACACCTTC
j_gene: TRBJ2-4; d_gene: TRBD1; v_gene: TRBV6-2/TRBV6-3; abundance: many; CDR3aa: CASSPRTGAKNIQYF; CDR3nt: TGTGCCAGCAGCCCTAGGACAGGAGCCAAAAACATTCAGTACTTC
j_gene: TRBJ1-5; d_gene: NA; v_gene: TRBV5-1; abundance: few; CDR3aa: CASSLEGGSNQPQHF; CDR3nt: TGCGCCAGCAGCTTGGAGGGGGGTAGCAATCAGCCCCAGCATTTT
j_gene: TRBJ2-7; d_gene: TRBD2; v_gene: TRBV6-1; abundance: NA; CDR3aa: CASSEEGTKAYEQYF; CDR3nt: TGTGCCAGCAGTGAAGAGGGGACTAAAGCCTACGAGCAGTACTTC
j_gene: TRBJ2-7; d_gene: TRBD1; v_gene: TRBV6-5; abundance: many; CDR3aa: CASRGTGLREQYF; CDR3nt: TGTGCCAGCAGGGGGACAGGGCTTCGGGAGCAGTACTTC
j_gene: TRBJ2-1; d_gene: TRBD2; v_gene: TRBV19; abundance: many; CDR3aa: CASSIQLAGEYNEQFF; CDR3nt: TGTGCCAGTAGTATCCAACTAGCGGGGGAGTACAATGAGCAGTTCTTC
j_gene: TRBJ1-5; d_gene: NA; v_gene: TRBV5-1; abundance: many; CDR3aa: CASSLGRNQPQHF; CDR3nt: TGCGCCAGCAGCTTGGGGCGCAATCAGCCCCAGCATTTT
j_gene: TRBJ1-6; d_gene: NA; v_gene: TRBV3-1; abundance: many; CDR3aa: CASSPGPTGSNSPLHF; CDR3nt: TGTGCCAGCAGCCCCGGACCGACAGGTTCAAATTCACCCCTCCACTTT
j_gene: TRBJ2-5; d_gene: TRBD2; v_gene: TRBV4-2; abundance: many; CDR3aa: CASSQDVGLAGGGQETQYF; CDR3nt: TGTGCCAGCAGCCAAGATGTTGGACTAGCGGGGGGTGGACAAGAGACCCAGTACTTC
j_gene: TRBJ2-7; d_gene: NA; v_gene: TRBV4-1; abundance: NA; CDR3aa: CASSSRDGYYEQYF; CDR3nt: TGCGCCAGCAGCTCCCGGGACGGATATTACGAGCAGTACTTC
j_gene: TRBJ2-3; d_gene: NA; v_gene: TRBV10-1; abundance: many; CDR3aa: CASSDPGWADTQYF; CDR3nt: TGCGCCAGCAGTGACCCCGGGTGGGCAGATACGCAGTATTTT
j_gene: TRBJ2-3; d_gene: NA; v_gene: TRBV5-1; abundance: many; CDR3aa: CASSLHRATDTQYF; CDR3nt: TGCGCCAGCAGCTTGCACAGGGCGACAGATACGCAGTATTTT
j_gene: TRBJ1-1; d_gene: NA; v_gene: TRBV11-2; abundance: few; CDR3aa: CASSPTRGGTEAFF; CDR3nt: TGTGCCAGCAGCCCCACCCGGGGGGGCACTGAAGCTTTCTTC